Presented here are 17 T cell receptor beta chains from one specimen sequenced in a study of CD8 T cells in Susac syndrome. When the RNA was reverse transcribed, random hexamers were used with an input of about 0.45 to 1 ug. In TCRdb, the immunoSEQ multiplex PCR reads were re-called with MiXCR into one record per CDR3 protein. Altogether approximately 200,000 distinct CDR3 sequences are present, approximately 95% being singletons, with the ten largest covering 0.082%. The sample comprised CD4+ T cells from PBMCs. The receptors derive from a human donor with multiple sclerosis.

The V call is TRBV25-1, the J call TRBJ2-3, with 9 bases that match TRBD2. The junction had 8 bases not matched to a gene; V was cut back by 5 bases and J by 5 bases. Germline V gene lookup returns CDR1 MGHDK and CDR2 SYGVNS. This CDR3 contains 15 residues. The CDR3 DNA reads as TGTGCCAGCAGTATTAGGGGACTAGCAATAGATACGCAGTATTTT. Its protein is CASSIRGLAIDTQYF.

This rearrangement joins TRBV2 to TRBJ2-5; D unclear. The CDR3 sequence is 11 residues long. V lost 6 bases to trimming and J lost 5 bases, with 7 bases between them. In germline, CDR1 is SNHLY, CDR2 FYNNEI. This chain's CDR3 is CASRGYETQYF. The CDR3 DNA follows: TGTGCCAGCAGGGGGTATGAGACCCAGTACTTC.

V is TRBV7-2 and J is TRBJ1-6, with D unclear. V was clipped by 4 bases and J by 6 bases, with 16 bases between them. The CDR3 is 16 amino acids. Germline-derived CDR1 and CDR2 are SGHTA and FQGNSA. The CDR3 DNA reads TGTGCCAGCAGCTCGACGGACTTCTGGCGTAATTCACCCCTCCACTTT. This encodes CASSSTDFWRNSPLHF.

The chain employs TRBV5-4 and TRBJ2-1, with unresolved D. The CDR3 has 14 residues. Trimming shortened V by 3 bases and J by 3 bases, and 10 bases separated the two germline ends. In germline, CDR1 is SGHNT, CDR2 YYREEE (reference sequence). CDR3 in DNA: TGTGCCAGCAGCTCCGAAGCTCGCTACAATGAGCAGTTCTTC. This translates into CASSSEARYNEQFF.

The chain carries TRBV29-1 and TRBJ2-1; D not certain. Germline loops: CDR1 SQVTM, CDR2 ANQGSEA. This CDR3 is built from 11 residues. Deletions cut 6 bases from V and 6 bases from J, with 9 bases between. The CDR3 reads CSVERLNEQFF. The CDR3, as DNA: TGCAGCGTCGAGCGACTCAATGAGCAGTTCTTC.

The DNA for the CDR3 is TGTGCCAGCAGCGTAGCTAATAGCAATCAGCCCCAGCATTTT. This translates into CASSVANSNQPQHF. The gene calls are TRBV9 and TRBJ1-5; D gene ambiguous. Trimming cost V 0 bases and J 0 bases, with 4 bases left between them. Germline V gene data show CDR1 as SGDLS and CDR2 as YYNGEE. This CDR3 has 14 amino acids.

This rearrangement joins TRBV20-1 to TRBJ2-1; TRBD2 agrees at 7 bases. With V trimmed by 5 bases and J by 8 bases, 18 bases remained unmatched. CDR1 and CDR2 (germline): DFQATT, SNEGSKA (reference sequence). This CDR3 has 16 amino acids. CDR3 DNA sequence: TGCAGTGCTTGGGGAGGAGAAGCGGGGAATAGGGATGAGCAGTTCTTC. It specifies CSAWGGEAGNRDEQFF.

The V and J genes are TRBV19 and TRBJ1-5, with D possibly being TRBD1 (5 bases). The germline V gene encodes CDR1 LNHDA and CDR2 SQIVND (reference sequence). With 3 bases removed from V and 4 bases from J, the gap between germline ends came to 13 bases. The CDR3 extends over 15 amino acids. CDR3 bases: TGTGCCAGTAGTATTGGGGGGACGGTTAATCAGCCCCAGCATTTT. It codes for CASSIGGTVNQPQHF.

The chain has TRBV9 and TRBJ1-6; D is perhaps TRBD1 (6 bases). V was trimmed by 3 bases and J by 8 bases, leaving 12 bases between them. The CDR3 is 14 residues long. The germline gives CDR1 SGDLS, CDR2 YYNGEE. Here the CDR3 reads CASSGRGGDSPLHF. The CDR3 DNA follows: TGTGCCAGCAGCGGCAGAGGGGGTGATTCACCCCTCCACTTT.

This clonotype was recorded once. The chain is built from TRBV18 and TRBJ1-2; 9 nucleotides match TRBD1. Germline-derived CDR1 and CDR2 are KGHSH and LQKENI. J lost 7 bases, V lost 3 bases, and 3 bases had no gene match. The CDR3 length is 13 residues. CDR3 sequence: CASSPGTGLGYTF. The CDR3 coding sequence is TGTGCCAGCTCACCCGGGACAGGGCTTGGCTACACCTTC.

The chain combines TRBV10-3 with TRBJ2-1; D gene ambiguous. V was trimmed by 4 bases and J by 10 bases, leaving 14 bases between them. The CDR3 runs to 13 residues. CDR1 is ENHRY and CDR2 is SYGVKD in the germline V gene. DNA of the CDR3: TGTGCCATCAGTGGGTCCTTGGACGGGGAGCAGTTCTTC. It specifies CAISGSLDGEQFF.

The rearrangement uses TRBV6-2 or TRBV6-3 and TRBJ2-4, with D possibly matching TRBD1 (6 bases). Germline assignment: CDR1 MNHEY and CDR2 SVGEGT. V lost 5 bases, J lost 1 base, and 9 bases lay in between. The CDR3 has 14 residues. CDR3 in amino acids: CASSADRAKNIQYF. The CDR3 DNA reads as TGTGCCAGCAGTGCCGACAGGGCCAAAAACATTCAGTACTTC.

The rearrangement uses TRBV20-1 and TRBJ2-1; 10 positions agree with TRBD2. Trimming cost V 6 bases and J 6 bases; bases outside gene matches: 5. This CDR3 has 13 amino acids. Germline V gene lookup returns CDR1 DFQATT and CDR2 SNEGSKA (reference sequence). The CDR3 DNA sequence: TGCAGTGCCATCAGCGGGGGGGCCAATGAGCAGTTCTTC. Translated: CSAISGGANEQFF.

The chain combines TRBV5-1 with TRBJ1-4; 7 positions match TRBD1. Per the germline V gene, CDR1 is SGHRS and CDR2 is YFSETQ. The length of the CDR3 is 16 residues. The junction had 6 bases not matched to a gene; V was cut back by 4 bases and J by 0 bases. CDR3 protein: CASSLGQPTTNEKLFF. For the CDR3, the DNA is TGCGCCAGCAGCCTGGGACAGCCTACAACTAATGAAAAACTGTTTTTT. The variable domain in full, completed from reference TRBV5-1 and TRBJ1-4, reads KAGVTQTPRYLIKTRGQQVTLSCSPISGHRSVSWYQQTPGQGLQFLFEYFSETQRNKGNFPGRFSGRQFSNSRSEMNVSTLELGDSALYLCASSLGQPTTNEKLFFGSGTQLSVL.

The chain links TRBV20-1 to TRBJ2-1; TRBD1 is a possible D gene (7 bases). CDR1 and CDR2 (germline): DFQATT, SNEGSKA (reference sequence). This CDR3 contains 14 residues. Trimming pared 6 bases from V and 3 bases from J, leaving 15 bases between. This CDR3 is CSAGGGTNYNEQFF. For the CDR3, the DNA is TGCAGTGCAGGGGGCGGGACAAACTACAATGAGCAGTTCTTC.

The V call is TRBV2, the J call TRBJ2-7, with D tentatively TRBD1 (6 bases). Trimming took 3 bases from V and 6 from J, leaving 12 bases between them. The length of the CDR3 is 13 residues. Per the germline V gene, CDR1 is SNHLY and CDR2 is FYNNEI. CDR3 sequence: CASSETGKLEQYF. The CDR3 coding sequence is TGTGCCAGCAGTGAGACAGGAAAACTCGAGCAGTACTTC.

This clonotype has only one observation. The gene calls are TRBV14 and TRBJ2-4; D possibly corresponds to TRBD1 (6 bases). V was trimmed by 4 bases and J by 7 bases, leaving 14 bases between them. The CDR3 extends over 14 amino acids. CDR1 is SGHDN, CDR2 FVKESK, per germline. In nucleotides, the CDR3 is TGTGCCAGCAGCCCCTTGGGACAATGGAACATTCAGTACTTC. Translation: CASSPLGQWNIQYF. Based on the CDR3 plus reference TRBV14 and TRBJ2-4, the full variable domain is EAGVTQFPSHSVIEKGQTVTLRCDPISGHDNLYWYRRVMGKEIKFLLHFVKESKQDESGMPNNRFLAERTGGTYSTLKVQPAELEDSGVYFCASSPLGQWNIQYFGAGTRLSVL.